Listed below are T cell receptor beta chains from one sample, sequenced in a study of long-term antiretroviral therapy in people with HIV. The assay was immunoSEQ multiplex PCR, and TCRdb's table has in-frame clones only and misses some. This sample has 16,000 or so clones, with approximately 90% found just once. The sequences come from unsorted PBMCs, collected 0.7 years before starting antiretroviral therapy. The receptors originated from a man aged 45-65 years with HIV. CDR3s include the opening cysteine and the closing phenylalanine or tryptophan. A D gene is named only where the DNA matches it firmly. The size of a clone is reported for some rows only, either as once, few or many, or as a class for expanded clones.

clone size,J gene,V gene,D gene,CDR3 protein,CDR3 DNA
.,TRBJ2-1,TRBV9,.,CASSYQLDNEQFF,TGTGCCAGCAGCTATCAACTTGACAATGAGCAGTTCTTC
.,TRBJ1-1,TRBV7-9,.,CASSLPGQYREAFF,TGTGCCAGCAGCTTACCAGGACAGTACCGGGAAGCTTTCTTT
.,TRBJ2-2,TRBV28,.,CASSHPRGTGELFF,TGTGCCAGCAGTCACCCCCGGGGGACCGGGGAGCTGTTTTTT
.,TRBJ2-4,TRBV27,.,CASSFMTGAKNIQYF,TGTGCCAGCAGTTTTATGACAGGAGCCAAAAACATTCAGTACTTC
.,TRBJ1-1,TRBV7-9,.,CASSLELIGGFF,TGTGCCAGCAGCCTCGAACTGATAGGAGGTTTCTTT
.,TRBJ2-2,TRBV19,.,CASSIDRDTGELFF,TGTGCCAGTAGTATAGACAGGGACACCGGGGAGCTGTTTTTT
.,TRBJ1-2,TRBV30,.,CAWAPGVHGYTF,TGTGCCTGGGCACCGGGGGTGCATGGCTACACCTTC
.,TRBJ2-7,TRBV6-6,TRBD2,CASSSGRAYEQYF,TGTGCCAGCAGTAGCGGGAGGGCCTACGAGCAGTACTTC
.,TRBJ2-3,TRBV27,TRBD2,CASRERGGLGLGVAPDTQYF,TGTGCCAGCAGGGAGCGGGGGGGCCTCGGCCTTGGTGTCGCACCAGATACGCAGTATTTT
medium-sized,TRBJ2-1,TRBV9,.,CASNTGDNEQFF,TGTGCCAGCAATACGGGGGACAATGAGCAGTTCTTC
.,TRBJ2-7,TRBV19,TRBD2,CASSRGGLGNSYEQYF,TGTGCCAGTAGCCGGGGAGGGCTAGGCAACTCCTACGAGCAGTACTTC
.,TRBJ1-5,TRBV15,.,CATSRTASGAQHF,TGTGCCACCAGCAGAACTGCCTCGGGGGCCCAGCATTTT
few,TRBJ2-7,TRBV5-6,.,CASSLLVEDNRTSYEQYF,TGTGCCAGCAGCTTATTGGTAGAAGACAACCGGACTTCCTACGAGCAGTACTTC
.,TRBJ1-5,TRBV5-4,.,CASSFESGQPQHF,TGTGCCAGCAGTTTTGAGAGTGGCCAGCCCCAGCATTTT
once,TRBJ2-7,TRBV5-6,TRBD1,CASSTTPGQEDDEQYF,TGTGCCAGCAGCACGACTCCGGGACAGGAGGACGACGAGCAGTACTTC
once,TRBJ1-2,TRBV6-4,.,CASSDSGDGYTF,TGTGCCAGCAGTGACTCTGGGGACGGCTACACCTTC
.,TRBJ2-7,TRBV23-1,TRBD2,CASSQTGLLSEQYF,TGCGCCAGCAGTCAAACGGGACTACTCTCGGAGCAGTACTTC
.,TRBJ1-5,TRBV28,.,CASSDGTVNQPQHF,TGTGCCAGCAGTGACGGGACGGTCAATCAGCCCCAGCATTTT
.,TRBJ1-1,TRBV27,.,CASSLGTGGTEAFF,TGTGCCAGCAGTCTAGGGACCGGGGGGACTGAAGCTTTCTTT
.,TRBJ1-1,TRBV2,.,CASQTGHSKNTEAFF,TGTGCCAGCCAGACAGGTCACTCCAAGAACACTGAAGCTTTCTTT
once,TRBJ1-2,TRBV11-2,TRBD1,CASSLDRDYGYTF,TGTGCCAGCAGCCTTGACAGGGACTATGGCTACACCTTC
.,TRBJ2-3,TRBV19,TRBD2,CASSTPGGSGDTQYF,TGTGCCAGTAGTACCCCGGGCGGGAGTGGAGATACGCAGTATTTT
.,TRBJ1-5,TRBV5-1,.,CASREGIYSNQPQHF,TGCGCCAGCAGGGAGGGGATTTATAGCAATCAGCCCCAGCATTTT
.,TRBJ2-5,TRBV27,.,CASSLFTGSAAVQETQYF,TGTGCCAGCAGTTTATTTACCGGTAGCGCAGCTGTGCAAGAGACCCAGTACTTC
.,TRBJ2-3,TRBV7-9,.,CASSPRRVPTDTQYF,TGTGCCAGCAGCCCGAGACGGGTACCCACAGATACGCAGTATTTT
once,TRBJ2-7,TRBV7-9,TRBD1,CASSGTGYEQYF,TGTGCCAGCAGCGGGACAGGCTACGAGCAGTACTTC
.,TRBJ2-2,TRBV5-1,.,CASSFQTTGELFF,TGCGCCAGCAGCTTCCAGACCACCGGGGAGCTGTTTTTT
.,TRBJ2-2,TRBV7-8,TRBD2,CASSSRPAGVAGAGELFF,TGTGCCAGCAGCTCAAGGCCGGCGGGAGTGGCTGGGGCCGGGGAGCTGTTTTTT
.,TRBJ2-5,TRBV5-1,TRBD2,CASSQSGTTIVETQYF,TGCGCCAGCAGTCAGAGTGGGACTACGATCGTGGAGACCCAGTACTTC
.,TRBJ1-2,TRBV27,.,CASSFSGWNYGYTF,TGTGCCAGCAGTTTTTCAGGGTGGAACTATGGCTACACCTTC
.,TRBJ2-6,TRBV27,TRBD1,CASNKGQGNSGANVLTF,TGTGCCAGTAATAAGGGACAGGGTAACTCTGGGGCCAACGTCCTGACTTTC
.,TRBJ2-7,TRBV5-1,.,CASSLSISGALSSYEQYF,TGCGCCAGCAGCTTGTCTATTTCCGGGGCCTTAAGCTCCTACGAGCAGTACTTC
.,TRBJ1-1,TRBV27,.,CASRLTGRQNTEAFF,TGTGCCAGCAGGCTTACGGGACGACAGAACACTGAAGCTTTCTTT
.,TRBJ1-1,TRBV11-2,TRBD1,CASRPGTGETEAFF,TGTGCCAGCAGACCAGGGACAGGGGAAACTGAAGCTTTCTTT
.,TRBJ2-5,TRBV10-2,TRBD2,CASSGREGRVGETQYF,TGCGCCAGCAGTGGTCGGGAGGGCCGAGTTGGAGAGACCCAGTACTTC
.,TRBJ1-2,TRBV9,.,CASSVSGFGGYTF,TGTGCCAGCAGCGTATCGGGTTTTGGTGGCTACACCTTC
once,TRBJ2-4,TRBV10-1,TRBD1,CASSESRGPEAKNIQYF,TGCGCCAGCAGTGAGTCCAGGGGGCCGGAGGCCAAAAACATTCAGTACTTC
.,TRBJ2-3,TRBV4-1,.,CASSQEYSGSLKDTQYF,TGCGCCAGCAGCCAAGAATATTCGGGGAGTTTGAAAGATACGCAGTATTTT
.,TRBJ2-7,TRBV28,TRBD2,CATHSTSTYEQYF,TGTGCCACCCACTCGACTAGCACCTACGAGCAGTACTTC
.,TRBJ2-7,TRBV5-1,.,CASSLGGFFPKLEQYF,TGCGCCAGCAGCTTAGGAGGGTTTTTCCCTAAACTCGAGCAGTACTTC
few,TRBJ2-7,TRBV23-1,.,CASSQPGSHEQYF,TGCGCCAGCAGTCAACCAGGGTCCCACGAGCAGTACTTC
.,TRBJ1-2,TRBV11-2,.,CASSSGGGYTF,TGTGCCAGCAGCTCCGGGGGTGGCTACACCTTC
.,TRBJ2-7,TRBV5-1,TRBD1,CASRPGTASYEQYF,TGCGCCAGCAGGCCCGGGACAGCTTCCTACGAGCAGTACTTC
.,TRBJ2-7,TRBV18,.,CASSPLGITSEQYF,TGTGCCAGCTCACCACTGGGGATTACGTCCGAGCAGTACTTC
.,TRBJ2-5,TRBV28,TRBD1,CASSKQGAGGGKTQYF,TGTGCCAGCAGCAAACAGGGGGCCGGAGGGGGTAAGACCCAGTACTTC
once,TRBJ1-1,TRBV13,.,CASSSTQGTVYPFF,TGTGCCAGCAGCTCCACCCAGGGAACCGTGTACCCTTTCTTT
once,TRBJ1-5,TRBV28,.,CASSTNREGRGQPQHF,TGTGCCAGCAGTACCAACAGGGAGGGAAGAGGACAGCCCCAGCATTTT
.,TRBJ1-4,TRBV5-1,.,CASSPRATNEKLFF,TGCGCCAGCAGCCCAAGGGCAACTAATGAAAAACTGTTTTTT
.,TRBJ2-7,TRBV15,.,CATSGSGPEQYF,TGTGCCACCAGCGGGAGCGGACCCGAGCAGTACTTC
.,TRBJ2-3,TRBV6-6,TRBD1,CASSYLTGGDTQYF,TGTGCCAGCAGTTACCTGACAGGGGGTGATACGCAGTATTTT
.,TRBJ2-6,TRBV2,.,CASRYGTLNVLTF,TGTGCCAGCAGGTACGGGACTCTCAACGTCCTGACTTTC
.,TRBJ2-5,TRBV9,.,CASSAKQGQETQYF,TGTGCCAGCAGCGCGAAACAAGGGCAAGAGACCCAGTACTTC
.,TRBJ1-2,TRBV5-1,.,CASSLWAASYGYTF,TGCGCCAGCAGCTTGTGGGCGGCCTCATATGGCTACACCTTC
.,TRBJ1-2,TRBV5-1,.,CASSQDTSDYGYTF,TGCGCCAGCAGCCAGGACACTTCGGACTATGGCTACACCTTC
.,TRBJ1-5,TRBV15,.,CATSRDRQNNQPQHF,TGTGCCACCAGCAGAGATCGACAGAACAATCAGCCCCAGCATTTT
once,TRBJ1-2,TRBV12-5,TRBD1,CASGLPPTGAAIYYGYTF,TGTGCTAGTGGTTTGCCCCCGACAGGGGCCGCGATTTACTATGGCTACACCTTC
.,TRBJ1-5,TRBV7-9,.,CASSFAGTPGPQHF,TGTGCCAGCAGCTTCGCTGGGACGCCGGGGCCCCAGCATTTT
.,TRBJ2-3,TRBV2,.,CASSGERMSTDTQYF,TGTGCCAGCAGTGGGGAGCGTATGAGCACAGATACGCAGTATTTT
.,TRBJ2-1,TRBV10-1,.,CATSLAAQVNEQFF,TGCGCCACCTCCCTGGCAGCCCAGGTCAATGAGCAGTTCTTC
.,TRBJ1-4,TRBV5-1,.,CASSLNLFGEKLFF,TGCGCCAGCAGCTTGAACCTTTTTGGTGAAAAACTGTTTTTT